This T cell receptor (beta chain) was sequenced in a study of cytomegalovirus exposure and HLA in healthy donors. General study findings and limits: TCR beta V segments were, for the most part, productive about 87% or about 30% of the time in an earlier analysis.

PCR employed 60 Vbeta and 13 Jbeta primers. The method was immunoSEQ multiplex PCR; TCRdb's version includes in-frame clones alone and lacks a portion of them. In the table there are roughly 120,000 clones, 15% to 19% of which are singletons. This clone was seen a few times. Its target is unknown. V was shortened by 5 bases and J by 5 bases, with 13 bases between the two germline ends. The CDR3 is 14 residues long. The germline CDR1 and CDR2 sequences are MNHNY and SVGAGI (reference sequence). The V call is TRBV6-6, the J call TRBJ2-1; a possible D gene is TRBD2 (5 bases). Sequenced material: PBMCs. The TCR originated in a woman between 18 and 29 years old in good health and CMV-seronegative. CDR3 in amino acids: CASSRRERNNEQFF. In DNA form, the CDR3 reads TGTGCCAGCAGTCGACGGGAACGCAACAATGAGCAGTTCTTC.